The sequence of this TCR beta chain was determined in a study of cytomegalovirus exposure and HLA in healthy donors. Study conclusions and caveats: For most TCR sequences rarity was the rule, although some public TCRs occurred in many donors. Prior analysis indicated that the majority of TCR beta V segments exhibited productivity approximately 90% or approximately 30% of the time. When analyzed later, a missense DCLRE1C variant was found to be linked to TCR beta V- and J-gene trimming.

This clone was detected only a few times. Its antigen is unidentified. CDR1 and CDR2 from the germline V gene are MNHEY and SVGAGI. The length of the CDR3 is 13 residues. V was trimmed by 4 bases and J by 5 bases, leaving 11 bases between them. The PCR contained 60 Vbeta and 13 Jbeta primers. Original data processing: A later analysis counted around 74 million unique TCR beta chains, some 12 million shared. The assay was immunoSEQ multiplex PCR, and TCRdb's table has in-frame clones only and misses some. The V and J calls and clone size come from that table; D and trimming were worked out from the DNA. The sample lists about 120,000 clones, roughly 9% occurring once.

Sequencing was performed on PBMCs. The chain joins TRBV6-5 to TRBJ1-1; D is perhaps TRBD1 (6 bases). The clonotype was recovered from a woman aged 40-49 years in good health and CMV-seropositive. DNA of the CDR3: TGTGCCAGCAGTTCAACAGGGCGGACTGAAGCTTTCTTT. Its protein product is CASSSTGRTEAFF.